The next 10 T cell receptor beta chains were all read from a single sample in a study of shared clonotypes between healthy human individuals. In the naive CD8 group, cells lacked CD45RO and were positively selected for CCR7, so terminally differentiated effector memory CD45RA+ cells were left out. Only in-frame clones appear in the TCRdb table, and some are missing; sequencing was by immunoSEQ multiplex PCR. The sample consists of about 2.1 million clones, about 94% of them appearing once. Sequencing was performed on naive CD8+ T cells from PBMCs. Source of these receptors: a young man in good health. Some clones in this sample may be carry-over from other donors' samples.

V is TRBV27 and J is TRBJ2-3; 7 bases match TRBD2. The CDR3 is 16 residues long. Germline V gene lookup returns CDR1 MNHEY and CDR2 SMNVEV (reference sequence). The trim removed 2 bases at V and 2 bases at J, leaving 7 bases unmatched. The CDR3: CASSLVAGGFTDTQYF. DNA for the CDR3: TGTGCCAGCAGTTTAGTGGCCGGGGGGTTCACAGATACGCAGTATTTT.

The chain links TRBV11-2 to TRBJ2-3; weak D call: TRBD2 (6 bases). Trimming shortened V by 2 bases and J by 2 bases, and 17 bases separated the two germline ends. This CDR3 is 17 amino acids long. Per germline, CDR1 SGHAT and CDR2 FQNNGV. Written as DNA, the CDR3 is TGTGCCAGCAGCTTAATCATTGGAGGGAAAAACACAGATACGCAGTATTTT. It encodes CASSLIIGGKNTDTQYF.

The chain carries TRBV27 and TRBJ2-2; D may be TRBD2 (5 bases). V lost 3 bases and J 5 bases, leaving 10 bases between the germline ends. Looked up from germline, CDR1 is MNHEY and CDR2 is SMNVEV (reference sequence). The CDR3 sequence is 14 residues long. The CDR3 protein is CASSFPGWTGELFF. In DNA, the CDR3 is TGTGCCAGCAGTTTTCCGGGGTGGACCGGGGAGCTGTTTTTT.

The V call is TRBV27, the J call TRBJ2-1; 10 nucleotides align to TRBD1. The trim removed 5 bases at V and 5 bases at J, leaving 6 bases unmatched. Germline CDR1 is MNHEY and CDR2 is SMNVEV (reference sequence). The CDR3 has 15 residues. In DNA, the CDR3 is TGTGCCAGCAGTAGGGACAGGGGCGATAACAATGAGCAGTTCTTC. It is translated as CASSRDRGDNNEQFF.

This sequence joins TRBV25-1 and TRBJ2-3; unclear D gene. Trimming removed 6 bases at V and 0 bases at J, with 10 bases between. This CDR3 has 14 residues. Germline CDR1 MGHDK, CDR2 SYGVNS. The CDR3 is CASSIGYSTDTQYF. The CDR3 DNA reads as TGTGCCAGCAGCATAGGGTATAGCACAGATACGCAGTATTTT. The full variable domain, in which reference TRBV25-1 and TRBJ2-3 provide the parts outside the CDR3, is EADIYQTPRYLVIGTGKKITLECSQTMGHDKMYWYQQDPGMELHLIHYSYGVNSTEKGDLSSESTVSRIRTEHFPLTLESARPSHTSQYLCASSIGYSTDTQYFGPGTRLTVL.

The V gene is TRBV10-2, the J gene TRBJ2-7, with a weak D call TRBD2 (6 bases). V lost 7 bases and J lost 2, with 18 bases in between. Germline V gene sequence: CDR1 WSHSY, CDR2 SAAADI. CDR3 size: 15 residues. This chain's CDR3 is CASNDLMRDPYEQYF. DNA for the CDR3: TGCGCCAGCAACGATCTCATGCGGGACCCCTACGAGCAGTACTTC.

V usage is TRBV11-2 and J usage is TRBJ1-3; D is possibly TRBD1 (5 bases). The V gene's germline CDR1 is SGHAT and CDR2 FQNNGV. The CDR3 consists of 15 residues. Trimming stripped 4 bases from V and 4 bases from J, with 14 bases between. CDR3 residues: CASSSRQFAGNTIYF. Written as DNA, the CDR3 is TGTGCCAGCAGCTCCCGACAGTTTGCAGGAAACACCATATATTTT.

The chain is built from TRBV6-5 and TRBJ1-1, with TRBD1 as a possible D gene (5 bases). V dropped 8 bases and J dropped 8 bases, with 9 bases sitting between them. CDR1 is MNHEY, CDR2 SVGAGI, per germline. This CDR3 comprises 10 residues. CDR3 sequence: CASGAYEAFF. The DNA of the CDR3 is TGTGCCAGCGGGGCTTACGAAGCTTTCTTT.

This chain connects TRBV7-9 to TRBJ2-1; 12 bases line up with TRBD2. Germline V gene data show CDR1 as SEHNR and CDR2 as FQNEAQ (reference sequence). The CDR3 runs 16 residues. The J segment lost 5 bases and the V segment lost 2 bases, leaving 4 bases of the junction unmatched. The CDR3 loop is CASSLRTSGTNNEQFF. CDR3 bases: TGTGCCAGCAGCTTAAGGACTAGCGGGACCAACAATGAGCAGTTCTTC.

The chain has TRBV5-1 and TRBJ2-2; D remains unclear. This CDR3 is 15 amino acids long. Trimming took off 2 bases at V and 7 bases at J, with 15 bases between the two ends. CDR1 SGHRS and CDR2 YFSETQ come from the germline V gene. The CDR3 reads CASSFGPPFGGELFF. The DNA of the CDR3 is TGCGCCAGCAGCTTCGGTCCACCGTTTGGCGGGGAGCTGTTTTTT.